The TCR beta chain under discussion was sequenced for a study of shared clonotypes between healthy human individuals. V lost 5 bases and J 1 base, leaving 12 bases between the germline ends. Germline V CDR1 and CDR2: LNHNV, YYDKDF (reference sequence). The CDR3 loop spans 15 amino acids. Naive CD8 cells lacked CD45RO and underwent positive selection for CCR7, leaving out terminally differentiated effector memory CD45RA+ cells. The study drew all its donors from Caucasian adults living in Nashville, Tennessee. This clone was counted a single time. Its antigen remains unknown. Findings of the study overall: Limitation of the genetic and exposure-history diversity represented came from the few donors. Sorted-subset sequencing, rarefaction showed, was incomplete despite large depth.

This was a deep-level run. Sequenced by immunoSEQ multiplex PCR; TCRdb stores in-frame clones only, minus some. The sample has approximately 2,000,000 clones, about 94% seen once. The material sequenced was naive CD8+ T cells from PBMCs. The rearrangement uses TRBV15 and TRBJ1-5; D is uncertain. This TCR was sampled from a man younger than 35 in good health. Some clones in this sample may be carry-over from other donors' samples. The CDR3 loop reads CATSDGGESNQPQHF. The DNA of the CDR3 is TGTGCCACCAGCGATGGTGGCGAGAGCAATCAGCCCCAGCATTTT.